This entry concerns a single T cell receptor beta chain. Its target is not known. Trimming left V 4 bases short and J 5 bases short, with 12 bases between. Germline values: CDR1 SGHRS, CDR2 YFSETQ. The CDR3 covers 13 residues. The data stem from a study of T cells in Graves' hyperthyroidism and ophthalmopathy. Study-level findings and limits: Most thyroid-expanded clonotypes above 0.001 were also found in blood.

A NOSPECS grade of at least 4, a Clinical Activity Score of at least 3 and duration under 3 months were recorded in ophthalmopathy patients. The study left out patients who had uncontrolled infection, other autoimmune disease, pregnancy or lactation. Fresh peripheral blood, about 10 ml of it, supplied the PBMCs. The investigators amplified TCR beta CDR3 regions from RNA transcripts. HTBI primers were employed in a first-round RT-PCR of the TCR CDR3. In TCRdb, the multiplex PCR reads were re-called with MiXCR into one record per CDR3 protein. The sample lists some 270,000 distinct CDR3 sequences, around 26% seen once, with roughly 32% in the top ten.

The TCR was taken from a woman in her thirties or forties with Graves' ophthalmopathy. The specimen was blood. The rearrangement links TRBV5-1 to TRBJ1-2, with a possible D match to TRBD1 (5 bases). The CDR3, as DNA: TGCGCCAGCAGCACGTCAGGGCCGTATGGCTACACCTTC. It encodes CASSTSGPYGYTF.